Listed here are 5 T cell receptor beta chains from one sample, sequenced in a study of T cells after yellow fever vaccination. MiXCR, run by TCRdb on the 5' RACE reads, gives a single entry per CDR3 protein. Among approximately 170,000 distinct CDR3 sequences listed, 11% were seen once. This specimen consisted of CD8+ T cells sorted from PBMCs, obtained 15 days after the yellow fever booster vaccination. These receptor sequences come from a man between 18 and 29 years old who received the YFV17D yellow fever vaccine.

This clonotype came up a few times. V usage is TRBV15 and J usage is TRBJ2-1; TRBD1 is a possible D gene (5 bases). Germline CDR1 and CDR2: LNHNV and YYDKDF (reference sequence). The CDR3 runs to 13 residues. Trimming removed 0 bases from V and 15 bases from J, with 15 bases in between. CDR3 bases: TGTGCCACCAGCAGAGAGAACTCCGACAGCTGGTTCTTC. Translating it yields CATSRENSDSWFF.

In this sample, this clonotype turned up many times. This chain connects TRBV7-6 to TRBJ2-2; the match to TRBD1 covers 9 bases. The CDR3 is 19 amino acids. With V trimmed by 7 bases and J by 0 bases, 15 bases remained unmatched. Germline values: CDR1 SGHVS, CDR2 FNYEAQ. CDR3 sequence reads: CASTNPLFDRGANTGELFF. The CDR3 DNA sequence: TGTGCCAGCACCAACCCCCTCTTCGACAGGGGGGCGAACACCGGGGAGCTGTTTTTT.

V and J are TRBV7-9 and TRBJ2-7; perhaps TRBD1 as D (6 bases). Trimming left V 5 bases short and J 3 bases short, with 17 bases between. The CDR3 is made up of 15 amino acids. CDR1 and CDR2 (germline): SEHNR, FQNEAQ (reference sequence). The DNA of the CDR3 is TGTGCCAGCAGCCCGGGCCGTAGCAGGGGCTACGAGCAGTACGTC. Translation gives CASSPGRSRGYEQYV.

Note on this clonotype: An end of the junction does not agree with germline; a read error may underlie this. The V gene is TRBV20-1, the J gene TRBJ1-2; D is possibly TRBD1 (6 bases). Per germline, CDR1 DFQATT and CDR2 SNEGSKA (reference sequence). This CDR3 spans 13 amino acids. CDR3 nucleotides: TGCAGTGCTAGAGCAGGGGAGCGTCCTGGCTACATCTTC. Translation gives CSARAGERPGYIF.

This clonotype has just a few counts. V and J are TRBV12-3 or TRBV12-4 and TRBJ1-1; perhaps TRBD1 as D (5 bases). The ends were cut back, 4 bases at V and 1 base at J, with 13 bases in the middle. This CDR3 has 15 residues. The CDR3, as DNA: TGTGCCAGCAGTTGGGAGGGACTCGGGAACACTGAAGCTTTCTTT. Its translation is CASSWEGLGNTEAFF.